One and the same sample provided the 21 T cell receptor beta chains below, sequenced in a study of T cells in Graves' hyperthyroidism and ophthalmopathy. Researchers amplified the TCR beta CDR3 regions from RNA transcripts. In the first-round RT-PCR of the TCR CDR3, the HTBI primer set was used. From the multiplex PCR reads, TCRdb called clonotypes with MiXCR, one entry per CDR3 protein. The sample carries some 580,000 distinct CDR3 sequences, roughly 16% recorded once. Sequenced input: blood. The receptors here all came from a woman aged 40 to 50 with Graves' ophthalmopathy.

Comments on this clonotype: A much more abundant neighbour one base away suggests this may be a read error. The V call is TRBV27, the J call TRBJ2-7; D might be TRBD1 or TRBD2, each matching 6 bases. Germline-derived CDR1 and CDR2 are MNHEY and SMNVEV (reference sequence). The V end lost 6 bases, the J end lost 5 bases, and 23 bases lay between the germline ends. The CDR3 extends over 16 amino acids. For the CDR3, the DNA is TGTGCCAGCAGCACAACGGCCGGGGGCTTTTTCAACGAGCAGTACTTC. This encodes CASSTTAGGFFNEQYF.

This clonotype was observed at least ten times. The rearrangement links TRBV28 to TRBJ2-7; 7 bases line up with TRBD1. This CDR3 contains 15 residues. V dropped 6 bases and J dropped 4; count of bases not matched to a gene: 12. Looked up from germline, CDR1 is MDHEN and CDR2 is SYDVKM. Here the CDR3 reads CASSRPGTAMYEQYF. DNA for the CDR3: TGTGCCAGCAGCCGACCGGGGACAGCCATGTACGAGCAGTACTTC.

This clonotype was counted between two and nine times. CDR3 sequence (DNA): TGTGCCAGCGGCGGGCTAGACAATGAGCAGTTCTTC. Translated: CASGGLDNEQFF. The V and J genes are TRBV27 and TRBJ2-1; TRBD2 is a possible D gene (5 bases). Germline CDR1 and CDR2: MNHEY and SMNVEV (reference sequence). The CDR3 consists of 12 residues. The ends were cut back, 8 bases at V and 5 bases at J, with 10 bases in the middle.

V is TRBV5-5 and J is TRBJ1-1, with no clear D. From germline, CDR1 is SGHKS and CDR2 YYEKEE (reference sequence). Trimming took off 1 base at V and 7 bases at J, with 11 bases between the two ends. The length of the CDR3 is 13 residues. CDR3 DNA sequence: TGTGCCAGCAGCTTGATTGCGAGAGGTGAAGCTTTCTTT. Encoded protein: CASSLIARGEAFF.

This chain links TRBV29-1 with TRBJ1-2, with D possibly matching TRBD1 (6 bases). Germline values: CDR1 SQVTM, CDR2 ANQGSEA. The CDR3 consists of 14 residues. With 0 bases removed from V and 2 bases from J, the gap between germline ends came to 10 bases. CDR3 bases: TGCAGCGTTGAAGAAGGTACAGGGAACTATGGCTACACCTTC. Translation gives CSVEEGTGNYGYTF.

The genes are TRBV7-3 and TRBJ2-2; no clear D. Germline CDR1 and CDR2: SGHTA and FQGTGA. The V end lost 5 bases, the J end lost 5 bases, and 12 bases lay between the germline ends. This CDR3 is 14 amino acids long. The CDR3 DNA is TGTGCCAGCAGCGTTACCTCTCGTACCGGGGAGCTGTTTTTT. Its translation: CASSVTSRTGELFF.

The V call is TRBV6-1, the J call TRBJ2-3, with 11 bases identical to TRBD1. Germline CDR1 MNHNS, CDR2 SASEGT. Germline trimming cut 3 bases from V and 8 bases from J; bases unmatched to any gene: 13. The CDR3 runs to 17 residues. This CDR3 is CASSDRGGTGGSGTQYF. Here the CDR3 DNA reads TGTGCCAGCAGTGATAGAGGTGGGACAGGGGGGTCAGGTACGCAGTATTTT.

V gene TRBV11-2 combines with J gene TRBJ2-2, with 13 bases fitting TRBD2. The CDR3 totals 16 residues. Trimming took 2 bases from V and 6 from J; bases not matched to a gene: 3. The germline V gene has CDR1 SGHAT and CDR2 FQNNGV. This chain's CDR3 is CASSLRLAGGSGELFF. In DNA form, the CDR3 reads TGTGCCAGCAGCTTAAGACTAGCGGGAGGCTCCGGGGAGCTGTTTTTT.

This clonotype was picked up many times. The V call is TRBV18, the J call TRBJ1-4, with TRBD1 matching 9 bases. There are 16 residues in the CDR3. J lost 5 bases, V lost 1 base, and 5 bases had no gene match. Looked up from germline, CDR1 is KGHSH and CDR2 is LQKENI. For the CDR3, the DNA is TGTGCCAGCTCACCACTGGACAGGGGACCCAATGAAAAACTGTTTTTT. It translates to CASSPLDRGPNEKLFF.

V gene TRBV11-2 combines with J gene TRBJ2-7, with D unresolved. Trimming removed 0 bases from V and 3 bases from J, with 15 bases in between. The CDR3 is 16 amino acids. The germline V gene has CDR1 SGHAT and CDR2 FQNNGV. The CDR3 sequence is CASSLEGLAGDYEQYF. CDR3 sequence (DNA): TGTGCCAGCAGCTTAGAAGGCTTGGCTGGGGACTACGAGCAGTACTTC.

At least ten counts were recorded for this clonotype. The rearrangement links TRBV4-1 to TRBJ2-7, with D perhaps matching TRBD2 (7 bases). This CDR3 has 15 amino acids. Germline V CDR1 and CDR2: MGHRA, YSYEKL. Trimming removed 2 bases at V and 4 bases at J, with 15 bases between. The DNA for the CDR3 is TGCGCCAGCAGCCAACAGGCGGGGAGGGGGTACGAGCAGTACTTC. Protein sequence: CASSQQAGRGYEQYF.

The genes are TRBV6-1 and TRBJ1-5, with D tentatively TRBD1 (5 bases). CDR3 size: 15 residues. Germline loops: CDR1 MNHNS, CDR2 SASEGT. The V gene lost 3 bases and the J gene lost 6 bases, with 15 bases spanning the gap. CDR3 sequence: CASSDRGAGSQPQHF. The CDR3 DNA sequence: TGTGCCAGCAGTGACCGAGGGGCGGGCAGTCAGCCCCAGCATTTT.

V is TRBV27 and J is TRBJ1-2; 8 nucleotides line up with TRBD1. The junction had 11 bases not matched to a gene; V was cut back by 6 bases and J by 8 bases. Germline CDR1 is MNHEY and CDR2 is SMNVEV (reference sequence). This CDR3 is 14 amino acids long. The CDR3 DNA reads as TGTGCCAGCAGCCCAGACAGGGGTACTTCGGGCTACACCTTC. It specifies CASSPDRGTSGYTF.

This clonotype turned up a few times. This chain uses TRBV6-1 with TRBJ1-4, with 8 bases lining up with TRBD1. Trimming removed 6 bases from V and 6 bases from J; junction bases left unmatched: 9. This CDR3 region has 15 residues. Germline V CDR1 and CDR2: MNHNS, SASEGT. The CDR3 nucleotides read TGTGCCAGCAGCGGGCAGGGGGCGTCAGATGAAAAACTGTTTTTT. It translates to CASSGQGASDEKLFF.

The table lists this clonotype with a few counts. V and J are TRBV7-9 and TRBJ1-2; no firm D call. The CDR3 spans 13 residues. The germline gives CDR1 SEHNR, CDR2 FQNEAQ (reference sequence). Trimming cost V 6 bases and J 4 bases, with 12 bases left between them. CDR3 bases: TGTGCCAGCAGACCCGGACGGCTCTATGGCTACACCTTC. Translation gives CASRPGRLYGYTF.

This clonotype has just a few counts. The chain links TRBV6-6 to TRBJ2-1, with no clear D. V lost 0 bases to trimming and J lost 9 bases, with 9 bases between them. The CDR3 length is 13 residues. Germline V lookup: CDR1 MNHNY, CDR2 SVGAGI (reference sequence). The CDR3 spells CASSYSKGGEQFF. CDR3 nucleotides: TGTGCCAGCAGTTACTCGAAGGGCGGTGAGCAGTTCTTC.

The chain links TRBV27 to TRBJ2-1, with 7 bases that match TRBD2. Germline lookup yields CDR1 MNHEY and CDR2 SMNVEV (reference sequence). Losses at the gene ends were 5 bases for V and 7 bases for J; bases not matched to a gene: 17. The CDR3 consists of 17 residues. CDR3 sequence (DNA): TGTGCCAGCAGTCCCATTAGCGGGTTCGGGGTATGGAATGAGCAGTTCTTC. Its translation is CASSPISGFGVWNEQFF.

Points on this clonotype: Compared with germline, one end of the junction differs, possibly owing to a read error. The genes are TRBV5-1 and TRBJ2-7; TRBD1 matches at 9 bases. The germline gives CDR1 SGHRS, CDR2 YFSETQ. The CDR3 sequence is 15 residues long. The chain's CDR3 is CASSRLGQGSYEQYF. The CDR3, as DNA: TGTGCCAGCAGCCGACTCGGACAGGGGTCCTACGAGCAGTACTTC.

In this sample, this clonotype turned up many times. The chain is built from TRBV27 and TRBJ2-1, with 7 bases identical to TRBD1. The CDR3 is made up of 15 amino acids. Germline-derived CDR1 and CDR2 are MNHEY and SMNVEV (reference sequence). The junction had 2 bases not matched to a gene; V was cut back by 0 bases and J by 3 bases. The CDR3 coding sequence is TGTGCCAGCAGTTTATCGCGACAGGGCTACAATGAGCAGTTCTTC. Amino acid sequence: CASSLSRQGYNEQFF.

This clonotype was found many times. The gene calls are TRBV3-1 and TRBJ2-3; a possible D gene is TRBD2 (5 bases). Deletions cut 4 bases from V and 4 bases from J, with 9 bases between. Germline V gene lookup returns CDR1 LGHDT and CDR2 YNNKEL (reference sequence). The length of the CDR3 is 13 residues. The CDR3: CASSLPGADTQYF. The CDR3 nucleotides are TGTGCCAGCAGCCTCCCCGGGGCAGATACGCAGTATTTT.

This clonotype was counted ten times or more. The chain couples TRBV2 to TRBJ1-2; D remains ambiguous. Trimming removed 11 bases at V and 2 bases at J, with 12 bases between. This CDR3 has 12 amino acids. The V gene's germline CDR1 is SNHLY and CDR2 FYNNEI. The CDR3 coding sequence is TGTGCCTCAGCACGGGAAAACTATGGCTACACCTTC. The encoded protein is CASARENYGYTF.